The TCR beta chain under discussion was sequenced for a study of blood T cell repertoires in COVID-19. The ends were cut back, 6 bases at V and 2 bases at J, with 12 bases in the middle. CDR1 and CDR2 from the germline V gene are SNHLY and FYNNEI. The CDR3 consists of 14 residues. Cohort placement rested on clinical history that participants reported themselves. Measured with immunoSEQ multiplex PCR; TCRdb has only the in-frame clones, and not every one. The table has 390,000 or so clones, around 83% seen once. Sequencing was done on a sample of PBMCs or T cells enriched from blood (not recorded which). This TCR derives from a woman between 45 and 65 years old who had recovered from COVID-19. The V and J genes are TRBV2 and TRBJ2-3; D remains unclear. Written as DNA, the CDR3 is TGTGCCAGCAGCTTGAGTTTAGCCACAGATACGCAGTATTTT. It encodes CASSLSLATDTQYF.